The clone carrying this T cell receptor (beta chain) was found many times. Its target is not known. The sample is drawn from a study of response to subunit inactivated influenza vaccine. Broader study findings: Few additional T cells are recruited per seasonal influenza vaccination, authors suggested.

MiXCR, applied by TCRdb to the RT-PCR reads, yields one record per CDR3 protein. The sample has about 520,000 distinct CDR3 sequences, 10% to 11% seen once. Sequenced material: PBMCs from blood, taken roughly 6 weeks after vaccination. The sequence was obtained from a man between 45 and 60 years old who received an inactivated influenza vaccine.

In nucleotides, the CDR3 is TGTGCCAGCAGCTCCCCTTCACCCCTCCACTTT. Translated, it gives CASSSPSPLHF. The chain uses TRBV9 and TRBJ1-6; D is undetermined. This CDR3 has 11 amino acids. The germline CDR1 and CDR2 sequences are SGDLS and YYNGEE. V was shortened by 4 bases and J by 9 bases, with 5 bases between the two germline ends.